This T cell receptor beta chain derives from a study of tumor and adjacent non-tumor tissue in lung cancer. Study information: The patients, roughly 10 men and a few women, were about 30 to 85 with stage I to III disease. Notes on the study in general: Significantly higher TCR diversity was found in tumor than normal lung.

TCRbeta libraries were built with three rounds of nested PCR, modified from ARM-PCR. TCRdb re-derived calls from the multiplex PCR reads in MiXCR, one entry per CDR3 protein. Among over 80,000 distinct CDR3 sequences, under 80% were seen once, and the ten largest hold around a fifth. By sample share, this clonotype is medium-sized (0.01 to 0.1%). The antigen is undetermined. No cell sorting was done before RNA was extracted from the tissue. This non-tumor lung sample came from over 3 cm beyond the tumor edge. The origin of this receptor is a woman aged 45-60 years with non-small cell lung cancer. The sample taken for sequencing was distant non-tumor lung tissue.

CDR3 nucleotide sequence: TGCGCCAGCAGCCAAGGACTAGCGGGAGATTCAGATACGCAGTATTTT. Protein sequence: CASSQGLAGDSDTQYF. The chain employs TRBV4-1 and TRBJ2-3; 12 positions match TRBD2. The junction had 3 bases not matched to a gene; V was cut back by 1 base and J by 4 bases. The CDR3 is 16 amino acids. CDR1 MGHRA and CDR2 YSYEKL come from the germline V gene.